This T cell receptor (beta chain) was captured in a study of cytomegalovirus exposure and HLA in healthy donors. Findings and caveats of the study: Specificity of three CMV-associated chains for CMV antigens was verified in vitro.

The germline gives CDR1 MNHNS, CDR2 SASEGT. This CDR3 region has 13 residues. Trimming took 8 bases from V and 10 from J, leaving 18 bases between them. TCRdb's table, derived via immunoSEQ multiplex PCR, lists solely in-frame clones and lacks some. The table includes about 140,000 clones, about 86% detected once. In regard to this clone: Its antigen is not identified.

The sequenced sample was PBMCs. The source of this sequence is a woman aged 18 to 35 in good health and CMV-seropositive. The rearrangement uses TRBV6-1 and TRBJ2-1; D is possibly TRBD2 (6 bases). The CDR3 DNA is TGTGCCAGCCGACCCGGGAGCCTGCGGGAGCAGTTCTTC. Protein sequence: CASRPGSLREQFF.